This T cell receptor (beta chain) was identified during a study of cytomegalovirus exposure and HLA in healthy donors. Across the study: Earlier work reported 117 million unique TCR beta sequences from about 170 million T cells. The study, taken as a whole, reports: The later analysis indicated that the majority of CMV-associated TCR beta chains appeared HLA-restricted. The authors judged a highly shared variant cluster likely a sequencing artifact. Per published accounts, TCR beta sequences correctly predicted the HLA-A and HLA-B alleles of most subjects.

The PCR had 60 Vbeta and 13 Jbeta primers. Here immunoSEQ multiplex PCR was the method, and the copy in TCRdb shows in-frame clones only, minus some. Of around 300,000 clones in the sample, 65% to 85% are singletons; the top ten hold approximately 2.1%. In the case of this clone: Its antigen remains unidentified. The same CDR3 can be traced to other DNA sequences in this sample.

Source material: PBMCs. This TCR came from a female donor in good health and CMV-seronegative.

The CDR3 spells CSVEDSNYGYTF. Written as DNA, the CDR3 is TGCAGCGTTGAGGACAGCAACTATGGCTACACCTTC. The chain couples TRBV29-1 to TRBJ1-2; weak D call: TRBD1 (6 bases). Germline loops: CDR1 SQVTM, CDR2 ANQGSEA. CDR3 length: 12 residues. Trimming took off 3 bases at V and 2 bases at J, with 7 bases between the two ends.